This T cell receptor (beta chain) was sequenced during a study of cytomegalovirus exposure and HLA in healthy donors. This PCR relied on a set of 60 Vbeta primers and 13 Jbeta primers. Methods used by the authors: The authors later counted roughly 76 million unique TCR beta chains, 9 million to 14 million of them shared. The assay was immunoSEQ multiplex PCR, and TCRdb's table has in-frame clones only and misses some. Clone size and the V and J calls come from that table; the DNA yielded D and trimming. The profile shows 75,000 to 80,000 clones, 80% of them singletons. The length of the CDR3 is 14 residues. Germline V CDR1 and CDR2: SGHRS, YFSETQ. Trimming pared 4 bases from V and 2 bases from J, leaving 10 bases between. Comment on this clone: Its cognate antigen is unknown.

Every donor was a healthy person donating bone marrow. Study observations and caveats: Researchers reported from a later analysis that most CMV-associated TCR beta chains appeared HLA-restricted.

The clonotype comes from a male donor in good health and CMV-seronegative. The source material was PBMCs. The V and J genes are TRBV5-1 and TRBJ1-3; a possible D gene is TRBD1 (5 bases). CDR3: CASSTQGTGNTIYF. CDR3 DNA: TGCGCCAGCAGCACGCAGGGAACTGGAAACACCATATATTTT.